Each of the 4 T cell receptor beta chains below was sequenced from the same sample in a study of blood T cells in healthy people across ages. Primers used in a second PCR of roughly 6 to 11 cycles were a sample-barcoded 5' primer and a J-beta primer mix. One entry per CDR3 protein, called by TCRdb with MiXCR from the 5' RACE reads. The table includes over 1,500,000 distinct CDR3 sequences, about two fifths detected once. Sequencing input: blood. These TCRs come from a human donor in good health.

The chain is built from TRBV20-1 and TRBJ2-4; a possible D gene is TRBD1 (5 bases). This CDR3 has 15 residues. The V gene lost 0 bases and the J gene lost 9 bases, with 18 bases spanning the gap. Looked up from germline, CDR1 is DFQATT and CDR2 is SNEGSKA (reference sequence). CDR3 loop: CSARDPEQVKGIQYF. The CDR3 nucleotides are TGCAGTGCTAGAGATCCAGAACAGGTGAAGGGCATTCAGTACTTC.

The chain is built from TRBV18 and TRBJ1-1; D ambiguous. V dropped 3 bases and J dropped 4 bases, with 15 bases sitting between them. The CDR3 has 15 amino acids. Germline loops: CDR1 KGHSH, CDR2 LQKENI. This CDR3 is CASSPGISWSTEAFF. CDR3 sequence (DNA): TGTGCCAGCTCACCGGGGATCAGCTGGAGCACTGAAGCTTTCTTT.

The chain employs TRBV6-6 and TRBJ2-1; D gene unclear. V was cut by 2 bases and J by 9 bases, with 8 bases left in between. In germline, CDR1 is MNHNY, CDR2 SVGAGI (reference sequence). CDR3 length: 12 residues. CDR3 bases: TGTGCCAGCAGTTACCCAGACGGTGAGCAGTTCTTC. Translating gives CASSYPDGEQFF.

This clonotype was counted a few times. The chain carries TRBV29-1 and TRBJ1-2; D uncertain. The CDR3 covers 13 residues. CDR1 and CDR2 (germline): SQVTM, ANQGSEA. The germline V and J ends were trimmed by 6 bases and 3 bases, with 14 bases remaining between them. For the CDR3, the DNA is TGCAGCGTAAAAAAGAATCAGGACTATGGCTACACCTTC. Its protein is CSVKKNQDYGYTF.